The TCR beta chain described here comes from a study of cytomegalovirus exposure and HLA in healthy donors. PCR involved 60 Vbeta and 13 Jbeta primers. Assay used: immunoSEQ multiplex PCR; TCRdb lists only in-frame clones, some missing. The repertoire consists of some 100,000 clones, with around 80% occurring once and the leading ten covering 3.5% to 4.5%. This clone was found a few times. Germline CDR1 MNHEY, CDR2 SVGAGI. Trimming took 5 bases from V and 5 from J, leaving 9 bases between them. The CDR3 has 13 amino acids. The sequence was obtained from a female donor in good health and CMV-seropositive. The chain recombines TRBV6-5 with TRBJ2-2; D is perhaps TRBD1 (6 bases). Sample: PBMCs. The DNA of the CDR3 is TGTGCCAGCAGTAAGACAGGTACCGGGGAGCTGTTTTTT. Its translation: CASSKTGTGELFF.